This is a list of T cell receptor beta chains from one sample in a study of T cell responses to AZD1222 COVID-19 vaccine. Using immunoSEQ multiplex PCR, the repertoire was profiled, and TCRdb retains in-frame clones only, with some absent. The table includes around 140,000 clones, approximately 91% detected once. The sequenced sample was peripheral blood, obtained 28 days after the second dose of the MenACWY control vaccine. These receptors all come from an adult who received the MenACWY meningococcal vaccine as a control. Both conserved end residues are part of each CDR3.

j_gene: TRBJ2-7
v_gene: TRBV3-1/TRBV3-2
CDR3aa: CASSPGWEQYF

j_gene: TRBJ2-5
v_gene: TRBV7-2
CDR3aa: CASTPQLAGPQETQYF

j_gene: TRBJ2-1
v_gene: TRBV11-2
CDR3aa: CASSRLANEQFF

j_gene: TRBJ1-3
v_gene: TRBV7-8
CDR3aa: CASRPWASGNTIYF

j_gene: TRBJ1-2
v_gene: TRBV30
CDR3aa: CAWRNTGGNYGYTF

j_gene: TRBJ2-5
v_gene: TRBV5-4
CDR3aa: CASSLGTSGQETQYF

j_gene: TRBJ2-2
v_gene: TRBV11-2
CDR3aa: CASSLDGQIYTGELFF

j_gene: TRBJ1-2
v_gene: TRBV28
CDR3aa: CASSALAGYYGYTF

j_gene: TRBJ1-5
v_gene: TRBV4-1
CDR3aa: CASSQDRGDYSNQPQHF

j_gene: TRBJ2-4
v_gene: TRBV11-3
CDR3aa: CASSPAGQLRAKNIQYF

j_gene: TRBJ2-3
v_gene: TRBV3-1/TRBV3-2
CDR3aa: CASSEADTQYF

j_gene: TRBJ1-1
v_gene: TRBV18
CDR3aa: CASSNQANTEAFF

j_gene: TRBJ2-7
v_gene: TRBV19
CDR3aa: CASSIRISSYEQYF

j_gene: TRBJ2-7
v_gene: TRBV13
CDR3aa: CASSQRQGAYEQYF

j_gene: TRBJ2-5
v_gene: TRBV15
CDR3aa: CATSRPGTSQETQYF

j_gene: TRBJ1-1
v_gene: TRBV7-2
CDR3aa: CASSLVSDSEAFF

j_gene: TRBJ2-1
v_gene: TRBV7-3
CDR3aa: CASSLGQDNEQFF

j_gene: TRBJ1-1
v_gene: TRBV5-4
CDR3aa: CASSLGVNTEAFF

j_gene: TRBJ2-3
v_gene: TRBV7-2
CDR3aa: CASSLMQGARDTQYF

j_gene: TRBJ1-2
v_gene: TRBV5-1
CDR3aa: CASSSDRGGGYTF

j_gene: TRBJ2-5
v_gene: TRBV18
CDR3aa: CASSPSFGVAETQYF

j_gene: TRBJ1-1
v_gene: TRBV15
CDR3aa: CATSREGLRNTEAFF

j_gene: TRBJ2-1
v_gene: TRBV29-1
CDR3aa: CSVGTARESSYNEQFF

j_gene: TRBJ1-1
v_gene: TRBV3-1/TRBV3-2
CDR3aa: CASSQGQGRAFF

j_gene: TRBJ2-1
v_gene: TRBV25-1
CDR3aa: CASSGTSGRAKFF

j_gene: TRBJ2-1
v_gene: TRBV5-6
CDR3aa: CASSFDRFNEQFF